This T cell receptor beta chain comes out of a study of OX40 agonist ivuxolimab in advanced cancers. The wider study: Two cutaneous melanoma patients and one hepatocellular carcinoma patient, three in all, had partial responses. General study findings and limits: More expanded clones were found, on average, in CD8+ than in CD4+ T cells.

Trimming took off 2 bases at V and 2 bases at J, with 4 bases between the two ends. The V gene's germline CDR1 is MNHEY and CDR2 SVGAGI. CDR3 size: 14 residues. The sampling schedule covered blood at baseline, cycle 4 day 1, and cycle 7 day 1. Comments on this clone: Its antigen is not known.

Only in-frame clones appear in the TCRdb table, and some are missing; sequencing was by immunoSEQ multiplex PCR. Here the sample spans around 37,000 clones, roughly 82% being singletons. The source of this sequence is an adult with an advanced solid tumor such as melanoma, head and neck, liver or kidney cancer. Sequencing used CD4+ or CD8+ T cells sorted from blood, obtained in a trial of the OX40 agonist ivuxolimab. The chain uses TRBV6-5 and TRBJ2-6; D remains unclear. The CDR3 here is CASSYGAGANVLTF. CDR3 nucleotide sequence: TGTGCCAGCAGTTACGGCGCTGGGGCCAACGTCCTGACTTTC.